The T cell receptor (beta chain) under discussion was sequenced for a study of cytomegalovirus exposure and HLA in healthy donors. The germline gives CDR1 ENHRY, CDR2 SYGVKD. The CDR3 runs to 14 residues. V gave up 10 bases and J gave up 7 bases; unmatched junction bases: 9. The PCR was carried out with 60 Vbeta primers and 13 Jbeta primers. Using immunoSEQ multiplex PCR, the repertoire was profiled, and TCRdb retains in-frame clones only, with some absent. Of some 78,000 clones in the sample, roughly three quarters are singletons; the top ten hold approximately 23%. The clonotype was recovered from a woman aged 45-65 years in good health and CMV-seropositive. V gene TRBV10-3 combines with J gene TRBJ1-4, with 10 bases matching TRBD1. Sequenced sample: PBMCs. This chain's CDR3 is CATGERTGGEKLFF. Written as DNA, the CDR3 is TGTGCCACGGGGGAAAGGACAGGGGGTGAAAAACTGTTTTTT.